This T cell receptor (beta chain) was found in a study of T cells after posttransplantation cyclophosphamide. Study-level findings and limits: TRB clonality was highly associated with recipient CMV seropositivity and reactivation. Skin or GI-infiltrating T cells shared few TRB sequences with blood. Donor CD8+ memory clones often dominated recipient blood repertoires at later times.

Points on this clone: What it binds is not known.

TCRdb keeps only in-frame clones here, not all; method: immunoSEQ multiplex PCR. The sample has 5,600 or so clones, 94% seen once. Per germline, CDR1 MDHEN and CDR2 SYDVKM. V dropped 6 bases and J dropped 1; count of bases not matched to a gene: 7. The length of the CDR3 is 16 residues. J is TRBJ2-5 and V is TRBV28; 11 positions agree with TRBD2. The sequencing sample was made of CD4+ T cells sorted from bone marrow. This clonotype originated in an older woman in good health, CMV-negative, and a related stem cell transplant donor. CDR3 region: CASSPTSGGIQETQYF. The CDR3 nucleotides are TGTGCCAGCAGCCCTACTAGCGGGGGCATCCAAGAGACCCAGTACTTC.